The T cell receptor (beta chain) described here comes from a study of blood T cells in healthy people across ages. The CDR3 sequence is 14 residues long. V lost 5 bases and J lost 5, with 14 bases in between. From germline, CDR1 is MNHEY and CDR2 SVGAGI. This clonotype was seen a handful of times. Antigen: not known. General study points: Those diversity estimates obtained from one million T cells were thought to be underestimates. Diversity was higher, and naive CD4+ cells more numerous, in long-lived donors than in aged donors. The fall in TCR beta diversity per million T cells was roughly linear with age.

Primed by a sample-barcoded 5' primer and a J-beta primer mix, a second PCR proceeded for 7 to 11 cycles. TCRdb re-called the 5' RACE reads with MiXCR, one entry per CDR3 protein. The table lists 1.5 million to 2 million distinct CDR3 sequences, around half of them singletons. This TCR was recovered from a woman in her forties in good health. The specimen was blood. The chain carries TRBV6-5 and TRBJ2-3; maybe TRBD1 (7 bases). CDR3 protein: CASSPRGALDTQYF. CDR3 DNA: TGTGCCAGCAGTCCCAGGGGGGCCCTAGATACGCAGTATTTT.